Given below is one TCR beta chain in context. The data are from a study of blood T cell repertoires in COVID-19. Profiled with immunoSEQ multiplex PCR; TCRdb holds only in-frame clones, not every one. The sample has under 150,000 clones; 65% to 85% are singletons. CDR1 is MGHRA and CDR2 is YSYEKL in the germline V gene. The length of the CDR3 is 19 residues. With 4 bases removed from V and 4 bases from J, the gap between germline ends came to 25 bases. The sequence derives from a man in his 70s with acute or convalescent COVID-19. The sample consisted of peripheral blood. The chain uses TRBV4-1 and TRBJ1-4; TRBD1 might be the D (5 bases). CDR3 DNA: TGCGCCAGCAGCCCCCACGGCGGGGGATCGGGTGGGGGTAATGAAAAACTGTTTTTT. It codes for CASSPHGGGSGGGNEKLFF.